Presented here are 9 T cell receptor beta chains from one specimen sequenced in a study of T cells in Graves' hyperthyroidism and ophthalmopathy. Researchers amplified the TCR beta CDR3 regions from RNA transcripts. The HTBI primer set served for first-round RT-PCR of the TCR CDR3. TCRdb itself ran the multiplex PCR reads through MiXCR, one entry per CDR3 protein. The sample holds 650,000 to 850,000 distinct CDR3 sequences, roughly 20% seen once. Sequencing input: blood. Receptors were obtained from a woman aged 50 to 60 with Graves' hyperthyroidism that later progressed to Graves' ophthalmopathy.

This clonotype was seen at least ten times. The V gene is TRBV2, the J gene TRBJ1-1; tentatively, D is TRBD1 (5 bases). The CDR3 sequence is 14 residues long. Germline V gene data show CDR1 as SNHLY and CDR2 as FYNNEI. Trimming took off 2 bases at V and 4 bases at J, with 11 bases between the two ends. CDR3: CASSETDGGTEAFF. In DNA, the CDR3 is TGTGCCAGCAGTGAAACGGACGGGGGCACTGAAGCTTTCTTT. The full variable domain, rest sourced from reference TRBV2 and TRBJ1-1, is EPEVTQTPSHQVTQMGQEVILRCVPISNHLYFYWYRQILGQKVEFLVSFYNNEISEKSEIFDDQFSVERPDGSNFTLKIRSTKLEDSAMYFCASSETDGGTEAFFGQGTRLTVV.

CDR3 in amino acids: CASSPGQAPRANTGELFF. In DNA form, the CDR3 reads TGTGCCAGCTCACCAGGACAGGCTCCTAGGGCGAACACCGGGGAGCTGTTTTTT. The rearrangement joins TRBV18 to TRBJ2-2; 7 bases map to TRBD1. Germline V gene lookup returns CDR1 KGHSH and CDR2 LQKENI. Trimming took 2 bases from V and 0 from J; bases not matched to a gene: 9. The CDR3 is 18 amino acids.

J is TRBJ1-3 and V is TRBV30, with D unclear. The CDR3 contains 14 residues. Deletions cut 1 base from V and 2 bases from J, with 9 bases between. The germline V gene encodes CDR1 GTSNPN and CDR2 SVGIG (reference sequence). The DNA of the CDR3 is TGTGCCTGGAGTGCTTGGACGGCTGGAAACACCATATATTTT. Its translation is CAWSAWTAGNTIYF.

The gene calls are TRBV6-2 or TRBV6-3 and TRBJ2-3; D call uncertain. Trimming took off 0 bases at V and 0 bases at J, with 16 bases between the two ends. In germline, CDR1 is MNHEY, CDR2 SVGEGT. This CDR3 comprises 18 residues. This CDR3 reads CASSYSLEATASTDTQYF. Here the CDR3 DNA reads TGTGCCAGCAGTTACTCTTTAGAAGCTACTGCTAGCACAGATACGCAGTATTTT.

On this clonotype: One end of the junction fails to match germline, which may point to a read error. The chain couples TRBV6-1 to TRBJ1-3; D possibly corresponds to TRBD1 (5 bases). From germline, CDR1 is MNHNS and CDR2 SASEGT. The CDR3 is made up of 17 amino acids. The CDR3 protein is CASSSLGWTSSGDTIYF. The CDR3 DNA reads TGTGCCAGCAGTTCCCTCGGTTGGACATCCTCTGGAGACACCATATATTTT.

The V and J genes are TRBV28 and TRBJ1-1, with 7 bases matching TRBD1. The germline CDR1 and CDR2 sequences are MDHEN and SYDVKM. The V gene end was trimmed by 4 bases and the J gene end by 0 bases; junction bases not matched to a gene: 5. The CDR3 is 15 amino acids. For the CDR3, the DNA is TGTGCCAGCAGTTCCTCGGGACAGATGAACACTGAAGCTTTCTTT. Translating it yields CASSSSGQMNTEAFF.

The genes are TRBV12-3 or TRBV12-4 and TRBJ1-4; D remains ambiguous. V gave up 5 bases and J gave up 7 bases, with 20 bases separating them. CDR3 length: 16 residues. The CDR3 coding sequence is TGTGCCAGCAGTCTCAACGGGCCGGGCTGGGGTGAAAAACTGTTTTTT. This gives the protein CASSLNGPGWGEKLFF.

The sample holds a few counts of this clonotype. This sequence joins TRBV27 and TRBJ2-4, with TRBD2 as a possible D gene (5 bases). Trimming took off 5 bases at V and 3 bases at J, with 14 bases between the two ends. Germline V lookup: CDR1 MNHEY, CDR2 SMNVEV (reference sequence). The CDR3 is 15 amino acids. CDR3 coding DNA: TGTGCCAGCAGTCCAGCGACGGGGAACAAAAACATTCAGTACTTC. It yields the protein CASSPATGNKNIQYF.

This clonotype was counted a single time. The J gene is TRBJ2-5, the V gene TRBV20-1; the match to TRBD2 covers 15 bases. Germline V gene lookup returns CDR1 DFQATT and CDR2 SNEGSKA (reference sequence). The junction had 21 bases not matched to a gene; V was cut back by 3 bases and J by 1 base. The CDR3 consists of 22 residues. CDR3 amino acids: CSARPGPGTRGLAGGRQETQYF. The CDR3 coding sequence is TGCAGTGCTAGGCCTGGCCCCGGGACCCGCGGACTAGCGGGGGGGCGCCAAGAGACCCAGTACTTC.